The 18 T cell receptor beta chains in this list originate from one sample, sequenced in a study of cytomegalovirus exposure and HLA in healthy donors. The study ran its PCR with 60 Vbeta and 13 Jbeta primers. TCRdb's table, derived via immunoSEQ multiplex PCR, lists solely in-frame clones and lacks some. The table shows around 170,000 clones, with around 80% occurring only once. What was sequenced was PBMCs. These TCRs come from a woman aged 25 to 45 in good health and CMV-seronegative.

This rearrangement joins TRBV27 to TRBJ1-2; D is possibly TRBD1 (5 bases). Germline V gene data show CDR1 as MNHEY and CDR2 as SMNVEV (reference sequence). With 3 bases removed from V and 10 bases from J, the gap between germline ends came to 12 bases. The CDR3 loop spans 12 amino acids. The CDR3 loop is CASSFEGGHYTF. In nucleotides, the CDR3 is TGTGCCAGCAGTTTCGAGGGAGGACACTACACCTTC.

Here the CDR3 DNA reads TGTGCCATCAGGGACAGGAACTATGGCTACACCTTC. Its protein product is CAIRDRNYGYTF. The chain has TRBV10-3 and TRBJ1-2; 7 bases line up with TRBD1. Germline assignment: CDR1 ENHRY and CDR2 SYGVKD. Germline trimming cut 6 bases from V and 2 bases from J; bases unmatched to any gene: 0. This CDR3 is 12 amino acids long.

This chain joins TRBV5-8 and TRBJ2-3; 10 bases fit TRBD1. CDR3 size: 14 residues. Per germline, CDR1 SGHTS and CDR2 YDEGEE. V trimming: 2 bases; J trimming: 4 bases; junction bases outside the gene matches: 1. CDR3 protein: CASSFGQGADTQYF. Here the CDR3 DNA reads TGTGCCAGCAGCTTTGGACAGGGGGCAGATACGCAGTATTTT. The whole variable domain, remainder taken from reference TRBV5-8 and TRBJ2-3, is EAGVTQSPTHLIKTRGQQATLRCSPISGHTSVYWYQQALGLGLQFLLWYDEGEERNRGNFPPRFSGRQFPNYSSELNVNALELEDSALYLCASSFGQGADTQYFGPGTRLTVL.

This CDR3 is CASVDRGLSLGANVLTF. CDR3 sequence (DNA): TGCGCCAGCGTGGACAGGGGGCTATCTCTGGGGGCCAACGTCCTGACTTTC. The chain recombines TRBV5-1 with TRBJ2-6; 11 bases map to TRBD1. V was clipped by 7 bases and J by 4 bases; unmatched bases: 10. The CDR3 spans 17 residues. Germline CDR1 SGHRS, CDR2 YFSETQ.

In its sample, this clone was seen a few times. The chain has TRBV12-5 and TRBJ2-1; D is perhaps TRBD2 (6 bases). V dropped 6 bases and J dropped 3 bases, with 15 bases sitting between them. This CDR3 region has 15 residues. CDR1 and CDR2 (germline): LGHNT, FRNRAP. For the CDR3, the DNA is TGTGCTAGTGGGGTGACGGAGGGAAGCTACAATGAGCAGTTCTTC. Protein sequence: CASGVTEGSYNEQFF.

This chain joins TRBV5-6 and TRBJ2-7; possible D gene TRBD2, 6 bases. This CDR3 region has 15 residues. In germline, CDR1 is SGHDT, CDR2 YYEEEE. V lost 2 bases to trimming and J lost 0 bases, with 12 bases between them. The CDR3 DNA sequence: TGTGCCAGCAGCTTCAGCGGGCTCGGCTCCTACGAGCAGTACTTC. Protein product: CASSFSGLGSYEQYF.

The chain has TRBV11-2 and TRBJ2-5; D remains unclear. V was shortened by 1 base and J by 2 bases, with 8 bases between the two germline ends. CDR3 length: 14 residues. CDR1 and CDR2 (germline): SGHAT, FQNNGV. The CDR3 DNA follows: TGTGCCAGCAGCTTAGGGCAGATTCAAGAGACCCAGTACTTC. Amino acids: CASSLGQIQETQYF.

The rearrangement joins TRBV6-5 to TRBJ1-1; possible D gene TRBD1, 5 bases. V lost 2 bases to trimming and J lost 3 bases, with 10 bases between them. This CDR3 spans 14 amino acids. Germline assignment: CDR1 MNHEY and CDR2 SVGAGI. CDR3 protein: CASSYQGSDTEAFF. CDR3 nucleotide sequence: TGTGCCAGCAGTTACCAGGGTTCCGACACTGAAGCTTTCTTT.

The rearrangement joins TRBV9 to TRBJ1-1, with no clear D. The CDR3 has 15 residues. Germline CDR1 reads SGDLS; CDR2 reads YYNGEE. V lost 0 bases and J lost 1, with 10 bases in between. CDR3 region: CASSVGGARNTEAFF. CDR3 DNA sequence: TGTGCCAGCAGCGTAGGCGGAGCCCGGAACACTGAAGCTTTCTTT.

CDR3 nucleotide sequence: TGCGCCAGCAGCTCGGGACTCTACGAGCAGTACTTC. Translating gives CASSSGLYEQYF. J is TRBJ2-7 and V is TRBV5-1, with D maybe TRBD2 (6 bases). Germline V gene data show CDR1 as SGHRS and CDR2 as YFSETQ. The V end was cut by 3 bases, the J end by 3 bases, with 7 bases between. The CDR3 consists of 12 residues.

V and J are TRBV4-1 and TRBJ1-6; 7 bases agree with TRBD1. Germline V gene data show CDR1 as MGHRA and CDR2 as YSYEKL. This CDR3 comprises 19 residues. The V segment lost 2 bases and the J segment 0 bases; nucleotides outside the gene matches: 10. CDR3 region: CASSQLGQLVSSYNSPLHF. For the CDR3, the DNA is TGCGCCAGCAGCCAATTGGGACAGTTAGTGAGCTCCTATAATTCACCCCTCCACTTT.

Here the CDR3 reads CASSDREDTQYF. In nucleotides, the CDR3 is TGCGCCAGCAGCGACAGGGAAGATACGCAGTATTTT. This sequence joins TRBV5-1 and TRBJ2-3; TRBD1 aligns across 7 bases. The CDR3 runs 12 residues. CDR1 is SGHRS, CDR2 YFSETQ, per germline. J gave up 5 bases and V 4 bases, and 1 base lay outside the gene matches.

The chain has TRBV2 and TRBJ2-2; 7 bases line up with TRBD2. The J segment lost 6 bases and the V segment lost 6 bases, leaving 7 bases of the junction unmatched. Per the germline V gene, CDR1 is SNHLY and CDR2 is FYNNEI. The length of the CDR3 is 14 residues. CDR3 nucleotide sequence: TGTGCCAGCAGATTATCGGGGGGTCCCGGGGAGCTGTTTTTT. Encoded protein: CASRLSGGPGELFF.

The rearrangement links TRBV2 to TRBJ2-5; 12 nucleotides match TRBD2. V trimming: 5 bases; J trimming: 4 bases; junction bases outside the gene matches: 8. The CDR3 is 16 residues long. In germline, CDR1 is SNHLY, CDR2 FYNNEI. The CDR3 region is CASSPVLAGGRETQYF. In DNA form, the CDR3 reads TGTGCCAGCAGTCCGGTCCTAGCGGGGGGGCGAGAGACCCAGTACTTC.

The chain employs TRBV5-1 and TRBJ1-2, with TRBD1 matching 9 bases. The junction had 10 bases not matched to a gene; V was cut back by 4 bases and J by 6 bases. Germline lookup yields CDR1 SGHRS and CDR2 YFSETQ. The CDR3 length is 15 residues. The CDR3 here is CASSTAGTGQDGYTF. CDR3 sequence (DNA): TGCGCCAGCAGCACCGCCGGGACAGGGCAGGATGGCTACACCTTC.

This chain links TRBV25-1 with TRBJ1-1; D unresolved. The germline V and J ends were trimmed by 7 bases and 8 bases, with 17 bases remaining between them. The CDR3 consists of 13 residues. CDR1 MGHDK and CDR2 SYGVNS come from the germline V gene. DNA for the CDR3: TGTGCCAGCACCGCAGGCCCCTTGAGCGAAGCTTTCTTT. It specifies CASTAGPLSEAFF.

The chain has TRBV5-1 and TRBJ2-7; 9 positions agree with TRBD1. V shed 0 bases, J shed 2 bases, and the junction held 0 bases outside the gene matches. The CDR3 extends over 14 amino acids. CDR1 is SGHRS, CDR2 YFSETQ, per germline. The CDR3 sequence: CASSLGTGAYEQYF. In nucleotides, the CDR3 is TGCGCCAGCAGCTTGGGGACAGGGGCCTACGAGCAGTACTTC. Combining the CDR3 with reference TRBV5-1 and TRBJ2-7 gives the whole variable domain KAGVTQTPRYLIKTRGQQVTLSCSPISGHRSVSWYQQTPGQGLQFLFEYFSETQRNKGNFPGRFSGRQFSNSRSEMNVSTLELGDSALYLCASSLGTGAYEQYFGPGTRLTVT.

The chain employs TRBV9 and TRBJ2-7; 10 bases are a match to TRBD2. CDR1 and CDR2 (germline): SGDLS, YYNGEE. The CDR3 totals 15 residues. The trim removed 1 base at V and 0 bases at J, leaving 1 base unmatched. The CDR3 here is CASSVSSGGSYEQYF. Here the CDR3 DNA reads TGTGCCAGCAGCGTATCTAGCGGGGGCTCCTACGAGCAGTACTTC.